This T cell receptor (beta chain) was identified in a study of blood T cell repertoires in COVID-19. Study context: The origin of the acute and convalescent COVID-19 samples was the United States, Italy and Spain. T cells, B-cell-depleted T cells, or PBMCs provided the cDNA or gDNA that served as material.

The data were produced by immunoSEQ multiplex PCR, yet TCRdb's version contains in-frame clones alone and is incomplete. This table holds approximately 270,000 clones, 87% found once. Sequencing used peripheral blood. This TCR was sampled from a young man with active or convalescent COVID-19.

CDR3 sequence (DNA): TGCAGCGTTTATCTAGGACAGGGGGACGAGCAGTACTTC. Protein sequence: CSVYLGQGDEQYF. The gene calls are TRBV29-1 and TRBJ2-7; 10 bases match TRBD1. V shed 5 bases, J shed 5 bases, and the junction held 6 bases outside the gene matches. The CDR3 sequence is 13 residues long. Germline CDR1 is SQVTM and CDR2 is ANQGSEA.